This is a list of T cell receptor beta chains from one sample in a study of blood T cell repertoires in COVID-19. Data came from immunoSEQ multiplex PCR; TCRdb stores just in-frame clones and leaves some out. The sample has 210,000 or so clones; 82% are singletons. The specimen was peripheral blood. These receptors were collected from a woman in her 40s with acute or convalescent COVID-19. The CDR3 runs from the conserved cysteine through the conserved F or W. The order of the fields is J gene, V gene, D gene, clone size, CDR3 protein, CDR3 DNA. A D gene is named only where the DNA matches it firmly. Not all rows give a size; the values are once, few, many and, for expanded clones, a class.

>TRBJ2-3|TRBV15|TRBD1|.
CATSTLLGTGSSTDTQYF
TGTGCCACCAGCACCCTCCTTGGGACAGGCTCTAGCACAGATACGCAGTATTTT
>TRBJ1-1|TRBV7-8|.|.
CASSLLTGPGLLRRTEAFF
TGTGCCAGCAGCTTATTAACCGGGCCGGGACTTCTGAGGAGGACTGAAGCTTTCTTT
>TRBJ1-2|TRBV27|.|.
CASSPVQNYGYTF
TGTGCCAGCAGCCCAGTCCAGAACTATGGCTACACCTTC
>TRBJ2-7|TRBV3-1/TRBV3-2|.|.
CASSPMGLDEQYF
TGTGCCAGCAGCCCTATGGGCCTTGACGAGCAGTACTTC
>TRBJ1-4|TRBV7-6|TRBD1|.
CASSLFGQEELFF
TGTGCCAGCAGCCTCTTCGGACAGGAAGAACTGTTTTTT
>TRBJ2-1|TRBV24-1|.|.
CATSPGKSYNEQFF
TGTGCCACCAGTCCGGGAAAATCCTACAATGAGCAGTTCTTC
>TRBJ2-7|TRBV30|.|.
CAWSSNRYQYF
TGTGCCTGGAGTTCTAACAGGTACCAGTACTTC
>TRBJ1-5|TRBV12-3/TRBV12-4|.|.
CASSLAGGPQHF
TGTGCCAGCAGTTTGGCCGGGGGGCCCCAGCATTTT
>TRBJ2-1|TRBV20-1|TRBD1|.
CSASGGTGGSRDNEQFF
TGCAGTGCTAGTGGGGGGACAGGGGGGTCCCGTGACAATGAGCAGTTCTTC
>TRBJ1-5|TRBV6-5|.|.
CASRWGTLDQPQHF
TGTGCCAGCAGATGGGGGACACTGGATCAGCCCCAGCATTTT
>TRBJ2-1|TRBV18|TRBD2|.
CASSPGGGAGRNEQFF
TGTGCCAGCTCACCAGGCGGGGGGGCCGGTAGAAATGAGCAGTTCTTC
>TRBJ2-3|TRBV6-4|.|.
CASSDQGLSTDTQYF
TGTGCCAGCAGTGACCAGGGTCTCTCCACAGATACGCAGTATTTT
>TRBJ1-2|TRBV6-1|.|.
CASSEDLGQNYGYTF
TGTGCCAGCAGTGAGGACTTAGGACAGAACTATGGCTACACCTTC
>TRBJ1-5|TRBV6-2/TRBV6-3|.|.
CASSPAAGLTNQPQHF
TGTGCCAGCAGCCCCGCGGCGGGACTAACAAATCAGCCCCAGCATTTT
>TRBJ2-1|TRBV25-1|TRBD2|few
CASSLAGGPNEQFF
TGTGCCAGCAGCCTAGCGGGGGGACCCAATGAGCAGTTCTTC
>TRBJ1-3|TRBV7-8|.|.
CASSLSLAGAYSGNTIYF
TGTGCCAGCAGCTTAAGTTTGGCAGGCGCTTACTCTGGAAACACCATATATTTT
>TRBJ2-5|TRBV5-6|.|.
CASSSGAGGGAQYF
TGTGCCAGCAGCTCCGGGGCAGGCGGAGGGGCCCAGTACTTC
>TRBJ1-5|TRBV4-3|.|.
CASSQAGNQPQHF
TGCGCCAGCAGCCAAGCAGGCAATCAGCCCCAGCATTTT
>TRBJ2-1|TRBV21-1|.|.
CASSKSGLAGGSYNEQFF
TGTGCCAGCAGCAAATCCGGGCTAGCGGGGGGCTCCTACAATGAGCAGTTCTTC
>TRBJ1-2|TRBV27|TRBD1|.
CASSHRGRNYGYTF
TGTGCCAGCAGTCACAGGGGGCGCAACTATGGCTACACCTTC
>TRBJ1-2|TRBV9|.|.
CASRGGQPLASNYGYTF
TGTGCCAGCAGGGGCGGACAGCCCCTAGCTTCTAACTATGGCTACACCTTC
>TRBJ2-7|TRBV6-5|.|.
CASSTLDEQYF
TGTGCCAGCAGCACTCTAGACGAGCAGTACTTC
>TRBJ1-3|TRBV27|TRBD1|.
CASSLSRTGNSGNTIYF
TGTGCCAGCAGTTTATCTAGGACAGGAAACTCTGGAAACACCATATATTTT
>TRBJ2-1|TRBV27|TRBD2|.
CASTLAGGPNNEQFF
TGTGCCAGCACCCTAGCGGGAGGGCCTAACAATGAGCAGTTCTTC
>TRBJ1-4|TRBV6-2/TRBV6-3|.|.
CASSQGGTASNEKLFF
TGTGCCAGCAGCCAAGGCGGGACCGCGAGTAATGAAAAACTGTTTTTT
>TRBJ2-1|TRBV5-1|.|once
CASSLGTAGEQFF
TGCGCCAGCAGCTTGGGGACAGCAGGTGAGCAGTTCTTC
>TRBJ2-2|TRBV6-4|TRBD1|once
CASSDSTDRGPWELFF
TGTGCCAGCAGTGACTCGACGGACAGGGGGCCCTGGGAGCTGTTTTTT
>TRBJ2-1|TRBV5-4|TRBD2|once
CASSPGGSARGNEQFF
TGTGCCAGCAGCCCGGGGGGTAGCGCCCGTGGAAATGAGCAGTTCTTC
>TRBJ2-2|TRBV11-3|.|.
CASSLRGGELFF
TGTGCCAGCAGCTTAAGGGGCGGGGAGCTGTTTTTT
>TRBJ1-3|TRBV27|.|.
CASSSRTAGNTIYF
TGTGCCAGCAGTTCCAGGACAGCTGGAAACACCATATATTTT
>TRBJ1-2|TRBV29-1|TRBD1|.
CSVELRTGPSF
TGCAGCGTTGAACTTAGGACAGGTCCCTCGTTC
>TRBJ2-3|TRBV5-4|.|.
CASSLAGSRDTQYF
TGTGCCAGCAGCTTGGCGGGGTCCAGAGATACGCAGTATTTT
>TRBJ2-1|TRBV19|TRBD2|.
CASSQSGGLYNEQFF
TGTGCCAGTAGTCAAAGCGGGGGCCTCTACAATGAGCAGTTCTTC
>TRBJ1-2|TRBV7-8|.|.
CASSSDSYGYTF
TGTGCCAGCAGCTCAGACAGCTATGGCTACACCTTC
>TRBJ1-1|TRBV30|.|few
CAWSRETTEAFF
TGTGCCTGGAGTAGGGAGACTACTGAAGCTTTCTTT
>TRBJ1-5|TRBV19|.|once
CASSFTVDSNQPQHF
TGTGCCAGTAGTTTTACGGTCGATAGCAATCAGCCCCAGCATTTT